The present T cell receptor beta chain was sequenced within a study of regulatory T cells in long-lasting Graves disease. This clonotype was found many times. The sample's time point: newly diagnosed GD, antithyroid drugs for less than 3 months. RNA extracted from PBMCs served as the sequencing template. The CDR3 runs 16 residues. Germline loops: CDR1 LGHNT, CDR2 FRNRAP. With iRepertoire HTBI primers and Arm-PCR of CDR3 regions, TCR beta libraries were built. TCRdb re-called the multiplex PCR reads with MiXCR, one entry per CDR3 protein. The table lists 530,000 or so distinct CDR3 sequences, roughly 14% of them singletons. These data were likewise used in another study, on T cells in Graves' hyperthyroidism and ophthalmopathy. From that second work: Through a model of 13 V-J features, ophthalmopathy was separated from stable hyperthyroidism.

The sample here was peripheral blood mononuclear cells (PBMCs), taken at new diagnosis, from a patient treated with antithyroid drugs. The chain carries TRBV12-5 and TRBJ2-3, with D possibly TRBD1 on 6 matching bases. The last part of the DNA fits TRBJ2-7 better; the J call may be wrong. The sequence was obtained from a young man with Graves disease. CDR3 sequence reads: CASGLVGWDTSYEQYF. The CDR3 DNA reads TGTGCTAGTGGTTTGGTAGGGTGGGACACCTCCTACGAGCAGTACTTC.